A single TCR beta chain is shown here with its context. This sample is drawn from a study of blood T cell repertoires in COVID-19. TCRdb's table, derived via immunoSEQ multiplex PCR, lists solely in-frame clones and lacks some. The table shows 110,000 or so clones, with 70% to 90% occurring only once. This CDR3 contains 13 residues. Germline V gene data show CDR1 as SGDLS and CDR2 as YYNGEE. The V end was cut by 4 bases, the J end by 4 bases, with 11 bases between. The V gene is TRBV9, the J gene TRBJ2-5; TRBD1 is a possible D gene (6 bases). Source material: peripheral blood. This sequence was found in a woman between 65 and 79 years old who had recovered from COVID-19. DNA for the CDR3: TGTGCCAGCAGCACGTTAGGGGGAGAGACCCAGTACTTC. Encoded protein: CASSTLGGETQYF.